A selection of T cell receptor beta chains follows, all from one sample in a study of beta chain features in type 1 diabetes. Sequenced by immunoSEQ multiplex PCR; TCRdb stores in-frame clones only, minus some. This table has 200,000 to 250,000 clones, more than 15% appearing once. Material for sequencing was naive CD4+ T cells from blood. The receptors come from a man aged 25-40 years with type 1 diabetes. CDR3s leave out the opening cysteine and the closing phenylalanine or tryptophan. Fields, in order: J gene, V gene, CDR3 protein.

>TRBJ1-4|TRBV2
ASRGQGPKGVF
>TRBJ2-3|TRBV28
ASSLLTGRLRMDTQY
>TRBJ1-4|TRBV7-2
ASSLYWGEKLF
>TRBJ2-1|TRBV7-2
ASSLSGSSYNEQF
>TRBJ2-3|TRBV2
ASIGQGPYPTDTQY
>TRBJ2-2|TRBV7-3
ASSRQTGNTGELF
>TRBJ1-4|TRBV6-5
ASSRQGAPNEKLF
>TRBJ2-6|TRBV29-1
SVSNFSGANVLT
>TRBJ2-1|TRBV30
ASGRFAEQF
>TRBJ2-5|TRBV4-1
ASSHVQETQY
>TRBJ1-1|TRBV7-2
ASSPQYLNTEAF
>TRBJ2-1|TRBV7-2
ASSLSGGAYNEQF
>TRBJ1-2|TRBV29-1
SVKQYYGYT
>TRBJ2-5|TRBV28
ASRGRETQY
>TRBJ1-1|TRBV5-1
ASSLATQNTEAF
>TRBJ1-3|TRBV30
AWSRSLAGNTIY
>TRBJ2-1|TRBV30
AWNPGQGPNEQF